One T cell receptor (beta chain) is described in this entry. This clone was seen a handful of times. Its cognate antigen has yet to be identified. Base qualities were left out, and no much larger clone turns up one base away. CDR1 and CDR2 were assigned from the germline V gene (reference sequence) as LNHNV and YYDKDF. Measured from the cysteine to the phenylalanine, the CDR3 is 14 residues long. Solely the CDR3 DNA is kept, with 42 bases framed from the first base. At the junction V is shortened by 3 bases and J by 0 bases, with 6 bases in between. These data come from a study of blood T cell repertoires in COVID-19 (dated by TCRdb to 2018 to 2021). A note on the overall study: The collaborator samples originated in the United States, Italy and Spain and spanned the acute and convalescent phases of COVID-19. A de-identified subject ID, COVID-19 status, age in years and sex were almost always included in the sample metadata. The repertoires were released in a freely available public database intended as a resource for research on the immune response to SARS-CoV-2. HLA class I and class II types, where available, came from metadata supplied by the sample provider rather than from assay-based typing. The material from the prospective study consisted of cDNA or gDNA derived from T cells, B-cell-depleted T cells, or PBMCs. The samples were drawn from the first 160 participants of the ongoing ImmuneRACE study and from more than 1,000 subjects provided by 6 global collaborators. Subjects who had been exposed to COVID-19, were actively infected with it, or had recovered from it provided the deeply sampled blood TCRbeta repertoires that made up the dataset.

The collaborating institutions used their own protocols to collect whole blood in K2EDTA tubes. For TCRbeta analysis, collaborator samples were shipped as frozen whole blood, as isolated PBMCs, or as DNA extracted from either sample type. The immunoSEQ Assay, a bias-controlled multiplex PCR, was used to amplify TCRbeta CDR3 regions from genomic DNA. The authors' analysis ran thus. Within the assay, amplification of reference gene primers was used to estimate how many nucleated cells each sample contained. To quantify the absolute abundance of each unique TCRbeta CDR3 rearrangement, sequence reads were collapsed and filtered. For each sample, productive Simpson clonality was calculated by taking the square root of Simpson's diversity index across productive rearrangements. TCRdb took over this immuneACCESS table, retaining in-frame rearrangements with V and J assigned. Such tables are incomplete; in checked studies, under half of the missing clones stem from an unresolved V gene, and the remainder is unexplained. The D gene and trimming were derived from the DNA, and the V and J assignments and clone size from that table. This sample lists under 250,000 clones; 85% were detected once. The ten top clones hold around 6.4% of the sample.

Overall study results and their limits: How much clinical and demographic metadata was included differed by source and by participant, and the metadata was provided uncurated.

This receptor was obtained from a woman aged 55-69 years with active or convalescent COVID-19. Material: peripheral blood. This receptor chain uses TRBV15 and TRBJ1-5; no D gene can be assigned with confidence. The sequenced DNA: TGTGCCACCAGCAGGGGAGGTAGCAATCAGCCCCAGCATTTT. The translation is CATSRGGSNQPQHF.